This entry lists 24 T cell receptor beta chains sequenced from one sample in a study of shared clonotypes between healthy human individuals. Using immunoSEQ multiplex PCR, the repertoire was profiled, and TCRdb retains in-frame clones only, with some absent. Found here are over 2 million clones, approximately 95% of them singletons; the top ten hold around 0.13%. The sample consisted of naive CD4+ T cells sorted from blood. Described subset: CD45RA+ positively selected. Receptors were obtained from a man in his late teens or twenties in good health.

The chain employs TRBV5-4 and TRBJ2-3; TRBD1 agrees at 7 bases. J lost 4 bases, V lost 4 bases, and 6 bases had no gene match. The CDR3 has 14 residues. From germline, CDR1 is SGHNT and CDR2 YYREEE (reference sequence). CDR3 sequence: CASSPYRGADTQYF. The DNA for the CDR3 is TGTGCCAGCAGCCCTTACAGGGGAGCAGATACGCAGTATTTT. The whole variable domain, filled in from reference TRBV5-4 and TRBJ2-3, reads ETGVTQSPTHLIKTRGQQVTLRCSSQSGHNTVSWYQQALGQGPQFIFQYYREEENGRGNFPPRFSGLQFPNYSSELNVNALELDDSALYLCASSPYRGADTQYFGPGTRLTVL.

The chain links TRBV7-9 to TRBJ1-4; no firm D call. Germline-derived CDR1 and CDR2 are SEHNR and FQNEAQ (reference sequence). CDR3 length: 16 amino acids. Trimming left V 2 bases short and J 0 bases short, with 10 bases between. CDR3: CASSLWTVSTNEKLFF. CDR3 sequence (DNA): TGTGCCAGCAGCTTATGGACGGTGTCAACTAATGAAAAACTGTTTTTT.

The rearrangement joins TRBV6-5 to TRBJ2-3; possibly TRBD2 for D (6 bases). The CDR3 consists of 14 residues. Trimming left V 7 bases short and J 2 bases short, with 13 bases between. CDR1 and CDR2 (germline): MNHEY, SVGAGI. The CDR3 nucleotides read TGTGCCAGCATCGGCAGGGAGGACACAGATACGCAGTATTTT. This translates into CASIGREDTDTQYF.

The chain joins TRBV6-5 to TRBJ1-6; D not certain. Trimming left V 7 bases short and J 10 bases short, with 11 bases between. This CDR3 is built from 12 residues. Germline V gene lookup returns CDR1 MNHEY and CDR2 SVGAGI. The CDR3: CASTSFGSPLHF. The CDR3 nucleotides read TGTGCCAGCACCTCGTTTGGATCACCCCTCCACTTT.

The chain links TRBV7-9 to TRBJ1-4; 10 bases map to TRBD1. The V and J ends lost 3 bases and 7 bases, in that order; junction bases with no gene match: 8. Germline V gives CDR1 SEHNR, CDR2 FQNEAQ (reference sequence). This CDR3 is built from 16 residues. The CDR3 loop is CASSLRTGGKTEKLFF. The DNA of the CDR3 is TGTGCCAGCAGCTTGAGGACAGGGGGGAAAACTGAAAAACTGTTTTTT.

V and J are TRBV12-5 and TRBJ2-7, with D possibly TRBD1 on 6 matching bases. CDR1 and CDR2 (germline): LGHNT, FRNRAP. Trimming removed 5 bases from V and 5 bases from J, with 13 bases in between. CDR3 length: 13 residues. CDR3 region: CASGITGINEQYF. The DNA of the CDR3 is TGTGCTAGTGGTATCACAGGGATCAACGAGCAGTACTTC.

This chain links TRBV2 with TRBJ1-2, with 7 bases that match TRBD1. V gave up 7 bases and J gave up 7 bases; unmatched junction bases: 12. The CDR3 consists of 14 residues. The V gene's germline CDR1 is SNHLY and CDR2 FYNNEI. CDR3 coding DNA: TGTGCCAGCACTATGAGGCAGGCAGGGGGTGGCTACACCTTC. It yields the protein CASTMRQAGGGYTF.

This clone appeared once. The gene calls are TRBV5-1 and TRBJ2-5; TRBD2 agrees at 8 bases. V lost 7 bases, J lost 4 bases, and 18 bases stayed unmatched. The CDR3 runs to 17 residues. Per the germline V gene, CDR1 is SGHRS and CDR2 is YFSETQ. The CDR3 coding sequence is TGCGCCAGCGGCCGACGCCCAGCGGGAGTGGGGGGAGAGACCCAGTACTTC. It specifies CASGRRPAGVGGETQYF.

The rearrangement joins TRBV28 to TRBJ2-7, with D possibly TRBD1 on 7 matching bases. V was pared by 8 bases and J by 4 bases, with 18 bases between. Looked up from germline, CDR1 is MDHEN and CDR2 is SYDVKM. The CDR3 has 14 residues. CDR3 loop: CASYGGTVIYEQYF. The DNA for the CDR3 is TGTGCCAGCTATGGAGGGACAGTTATTTACGAGCAGTACTTC.

Of note for this clone: The sample has other DNA sequences that encode this CDR3 too. V and J are TRBV5-1 and TRBJ2-2; TRBD1 might be the D (5 bases). V was clipped by 0 bases and J by 4 bases, with 10 bases between them. Germline V gene data show CDR1 as SGHRS and CDR2 as YFSETQ. CDR3 length: 15 residues. Written as DNA, the CDR3 is TGCGCCAGCAGCTTGGGGACATCGAGCACCGGGGAGCTGTTTTTT. Residues: CASSLGTSSTGELFF.

The chain employs TRBV7-9 and TRBJ2-1, with no clear D. V was pared by 5 bases and J by 4 bases, with 9 bases between. Per the germline V gene, CDR1 is SEHNR and CDR2 is FQNEAQ (reference sequence). The CDR3 runs to 13 residues. CDR3 coding DNA: TGTGCCAGCAGCCCACAAGTGTACAATGAGCAGTTCTTC. Residues: CASSPQVYNEQFF.

This clone was detected once. This rearrangement joins TRBV25-1 to TRBJ2-1, with 7 bases fitting TRBD2. J lost 7 bases, V lost 3 bases, and 9 bases had no gene match. The CDR3 loop spans 15 amino acids. Germline lookup yields CDR1 MGHDK and CDR2 SYGVNS. The CDR3 bases are TGTGCCAGCAGTGATATGACTAGCTCGAGGAATGAGCAGTTCTTC. Amino acids: CASSDMTSSRNEQFF.

The V call is TRBV5-1, the J call TRBJ2-5, with D hard to call. Germline V gene data show CDR1 as SGHRS and CDR2 as YFSETQ. V shed 1 base and J shed 0 bases, with 7 bases lying between them. This CDR3 is 14 amino acids long. CDR3 DNA: TGCGCCAGCAGCTTGTTCCTAGACCAAGAGACCCAGTACTTC. Its translation: CASSLFLDQETQYF.

The chain carries TRBV19 and TRBJ2-7, with TRBD2 matching over 15 bases. The junction had 10 bases not matched to a gene; V was cut back by 4 bases and J by 3 bases. The CDR3 runs 18 residues. CDR1 and CDR2 from the germline V gene are LNHDA and SQIVND (reference sequence). The CDR3 spells CASSTVPGLAGGSYEQYF. The CDR3 DNA sequence: TGTGCCAGTAGTACCGTCCCGGGACTAGCGGGAGGAAGCTACGAGCAGTACTTC.

Regarding this clone: It is likely a read error: a sequence one base away is far more abundant. The gene calls are TRBV30 and TRBJ1-1, with 7 positions matching TRBD1. Germline values: CDR1 GTSNPN, CDR2 SVGIG (reference sequence). Unmatched junction bases numbered 6, after V lost 4 bases and J lost 4 bases. This CDR3 contains 13 residues. CDR3 sequence reads: CAWILAGGTEAFF. The CDR3 nucleotides read TGTGCCTGGATATTGGCAGGGGGCACTGAAGCTTTCTTT.

The chain carries TRBV5-4 and TRBJ2-1, with 11 bases that match TRBD2. The CDR3 consists of 15 residues. The germline CDR1 and CDR2 sequences are SGHNT and YYREEE (reference sequence). Trimming at V came to 3 bases and at J to 7 bases, leaving 6 bases not matched to a gene. CDR3 amino acids: CASSSPGLAANEQFF. CDR3 coding DNA: TGTGCCAGCAGCTCCCCGGGACTAGCGGCGAATGAGCAGTTCTTC.

A word on this clone: Other DNA variants within this sample encode the same CDR3. V gene TRBV5-4 combines with J gene TRBJ2-6; no clear D gene. This CDR3 has 15 amino acids. V lost 0 bases to trimming and J lost 1 base, with 5 bases between them. Germline V gene sequence: CDR1 SGHNT, CDR2 YYREEE (reference sequence). As DNA, the CDR3 is TGTGCCAGCAGCTTGGTGGGGTCTGGGGCCAACGTCCTGACTTTC. Translated: CASSLVGSGANVLTF. The variable domain in full, with the rest retrieved from reference TRBV5-4 and TRBJ2-6, is ETGVTQSPTHLIKTRGQQVTLRCSSQSGHNTVSWYQQALGQGPQFIFQYYREEENGRGNFPPRFSGLQFPNYSSELNVNALELDDSALYLCASSLVGSGANVLTFGAGSRLTVL.

The chain couples TRBV5-1 to TRBJ2-5, with a tentative D call TRBD2 (6 bases). CDR3 length equals 13 residues. The V and J ends lost 4 bases and 5 bases respectively, with 12 bases between them. In germline, CDR1 is SGHRS, CDR2 YFSETQ. The CDR3: CASSPTRRETQYF. The CDR3 nucleotides are TGCGCCAGCAGCCCGACTAGACGGGAGACCCAGTACTTC.

J is TRBJ2-3 and V is TRBV5-6; TRBD2 is a possible D gene (5 bases). Germline values: CDR1 SGHDT, CDR2 YYEEEE. Trimming left V 1 base short and J 1 base short, with 10 bases between. CDR3 length: 15 amino acids. In nucleotides, the CDR3 is TGTGCCAGCAGCTTGTCCCTAGCCGGCACAGATACGCAGTATTTT. Its translation is CASSLSLAGTDTQYF.

This chain links TRBV28 with TRBJ1-1; D unclear. Germline values: CDR1 MDHEN, CDR2 SYDVKM. Trimming took off 4 bases at V and 0 bases at J, with 6 bases between the two ends. This CDR3 has 13 amino acids. CDR3 amino acids: CASSSRLNTEAFF. The CDR3 coding sequence is TGTGCCAGCAGTTCCAGGCTGAACACTGAAGCTTTCTTT.

V and J are TRBV10-1 and TRBJ2-2; possible D gene TRBD2, 5 bases. This CDR3 has 14 residues. CDR1 WNHNN and CDR2 SYGVQD come from the germline V gene (reference sequence). Trimming took 8 bases from V and 0 from J, leaving 10 bases between them. The CDR3 DNA is TGCGCCAGCGGTGGCGGGTCGAACACCGGGGAGCTGTTTTTT. This translates into CASGGGSNTGELFF.

The V gene is TRBV18, the J gene TRBJ1-1; D is perhaps TRBD1 (5 bases). This CDR3 contains 14 residues. Trimming left V 5 bases short and J 4 bases short, with 14 bases between. CDR1 is KGHSH, CDR2 LQKENI, per germline. CDR3 sequence (DNA): TGTGCCAGCTCAGGAGATAGCAGGGCCACTGAAGCTTTCTTT. It is translated as CASSGDSRATEAFF.

Concerning this clone: The germline gene is not matched at one end of the junction; a read error may be the cause. DNA for the CDR3: TGTGCTAGCAGGAACAGGGGTGCCGGGGAGCTGTTTTTT. It is translated as CASRNRGAGELFF. This sequence joins TRBV7-7 and TRBJ2-2, with TRBD1 matching 7 bases. The CDR3 extends over 13 amino acids. Germline lookup yields CDR1 SSHAT and CDR2 FNYEAQ (reference sequence).

This rearrangement joins TRBV18 to TRBJ2-3; a weak D match, TRBD1 (6 bases). The germline V gene has CDR1 KGHSH and CDR2 LQKENI. The V end lost 0 bases, the J end lost 7 bases, and 8 bases lay between the germline ends. This CDR3 has 13 residues. CDR3 bases: TGTGCCAGCTCACCACCCGGGACAAATACGCAGTATTTT. It translates to CASSPPGTNTQYF.